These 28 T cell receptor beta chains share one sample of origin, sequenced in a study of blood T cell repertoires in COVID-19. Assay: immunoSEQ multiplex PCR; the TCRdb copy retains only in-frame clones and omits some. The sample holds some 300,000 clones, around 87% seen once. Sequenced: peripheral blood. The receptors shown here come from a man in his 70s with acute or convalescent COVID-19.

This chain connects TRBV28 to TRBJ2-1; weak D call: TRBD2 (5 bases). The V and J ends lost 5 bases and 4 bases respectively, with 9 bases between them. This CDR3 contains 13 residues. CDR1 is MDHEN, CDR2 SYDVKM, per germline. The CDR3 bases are TGTGCCAGCAGTACCGGACTGTACAATGAGCAGTTCTTC. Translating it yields CASSTGLYNEQFF. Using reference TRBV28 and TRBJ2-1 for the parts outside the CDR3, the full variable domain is DVKVTQSSRYLVKRTGEKVFLECVQDMDHENMFWYRQDPGLGLRLIYFSYDVKMKEKGDIPEGYSVSREKKERFSLILESASTNQTSMYLCASSTGLYNEQFFGPGTRLTVL.

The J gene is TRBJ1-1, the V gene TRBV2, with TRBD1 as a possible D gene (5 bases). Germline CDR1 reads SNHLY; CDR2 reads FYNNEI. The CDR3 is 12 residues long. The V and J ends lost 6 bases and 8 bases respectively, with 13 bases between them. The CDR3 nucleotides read TGTGCCAGCAGCCCCCAGGGACTGGAAGCTTTCTTT. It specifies CASSPQGLEAFF.

This CDR3 reads CATSDRDSNEQFF. The CDR3 nucleotides read TGTGCCACCAGTGATCGTGACAGCAATGAGCAGTTCTTC. V and J are TRBV24-1 and TRBJ2-1; weak D call: TRBD1 (5 bases). CDR1 and CDR2 from the germline V gene are KGHDR and SFDVKD. CDR3 length: 13 amino acids. Deletions cut 3 bases from V and 6 bases from J, with 8 bases between.

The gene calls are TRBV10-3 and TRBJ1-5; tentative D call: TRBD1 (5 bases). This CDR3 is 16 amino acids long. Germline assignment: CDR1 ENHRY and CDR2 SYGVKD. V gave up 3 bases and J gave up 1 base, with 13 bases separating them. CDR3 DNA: TGTGCCATCAGTGACCAGGGAGGAATAAGCAATCAGCCCCAGCATTTT. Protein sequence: CAISDQGGISNQPQHF.

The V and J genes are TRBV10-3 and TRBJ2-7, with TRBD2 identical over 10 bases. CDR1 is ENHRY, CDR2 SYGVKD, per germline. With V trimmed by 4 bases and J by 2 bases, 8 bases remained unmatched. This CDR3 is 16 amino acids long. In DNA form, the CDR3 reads TGTGCCATCAGTGGGACTAGCGGTACGAACCCCTACGAGCAGTACTTC. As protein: CAISGTSGTNPYEQYF.

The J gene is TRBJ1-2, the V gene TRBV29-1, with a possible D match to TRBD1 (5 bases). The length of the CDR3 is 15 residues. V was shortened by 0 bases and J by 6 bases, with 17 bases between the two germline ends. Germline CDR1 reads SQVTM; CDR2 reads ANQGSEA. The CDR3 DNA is TGCAGCGTTGAAGATCCTCCGTCCTGGGGCAATGGCTACACCTTC. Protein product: CSVEDPPSWGNGYTF.

The CDR3 DNA reads as TGTGCCAGTAGTGGGTGGACAGGGATCAATCAGCCCCAGCATTTT. It encodes CASSGWTGINQPQHF. The J gene is TRBJ1-5, the V gene TRBV19; 8 bases are shared with TRBD1. V gave up 5 bases and J gave up 3 bases; unmatched junction bases: 6. Per germline, CDR1 LNHDA and CDR2 SQIVND (reference sequence). This CDR3 has 15 residues.

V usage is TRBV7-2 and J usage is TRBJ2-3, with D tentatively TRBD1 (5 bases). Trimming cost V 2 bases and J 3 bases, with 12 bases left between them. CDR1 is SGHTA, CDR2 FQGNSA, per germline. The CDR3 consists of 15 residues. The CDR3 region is CASSLRQGWTDTQYF. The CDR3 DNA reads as TGTGCCAGCAGCTTAAGGCAGGGTTGGACAGATACGCAGTATTTT. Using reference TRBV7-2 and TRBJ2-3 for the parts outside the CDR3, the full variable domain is GAGVSQSPSNKVTEKGKDVELRCDPISGHTALYWYRQSLGQGLEFLIYFQGNSAPDKSGLPSDRFSAERTGGSVSTLTIQRTQQEDSAVYLCASSLRQGWTDTQYFGPGTRLTVL.

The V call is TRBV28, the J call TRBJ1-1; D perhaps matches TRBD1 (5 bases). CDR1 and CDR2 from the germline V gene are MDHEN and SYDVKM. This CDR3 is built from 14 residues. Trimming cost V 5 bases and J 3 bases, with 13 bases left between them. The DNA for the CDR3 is TGTGCCAGCAGTATAGGACACTCTGACACTGAAGCTTTCTTT. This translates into CASSIGHSDTEAFF.

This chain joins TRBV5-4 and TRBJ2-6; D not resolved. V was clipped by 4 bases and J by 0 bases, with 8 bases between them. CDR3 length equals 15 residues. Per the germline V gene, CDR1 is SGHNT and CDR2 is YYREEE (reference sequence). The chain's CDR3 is CASSLDNSGANVLTF. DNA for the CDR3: TGTGCCAGCAGCCTCGACAACTCTGGGGCCAACGTCCTGACTTTC.

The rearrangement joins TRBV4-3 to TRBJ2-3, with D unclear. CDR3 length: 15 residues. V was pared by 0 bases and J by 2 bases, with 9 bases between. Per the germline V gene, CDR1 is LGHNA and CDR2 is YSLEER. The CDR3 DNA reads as TGCGCCAGCAGCCAAGATTTCTCCCCCACAGATACGCAGTATTTT. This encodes CASSQDFSPTDTQYF.

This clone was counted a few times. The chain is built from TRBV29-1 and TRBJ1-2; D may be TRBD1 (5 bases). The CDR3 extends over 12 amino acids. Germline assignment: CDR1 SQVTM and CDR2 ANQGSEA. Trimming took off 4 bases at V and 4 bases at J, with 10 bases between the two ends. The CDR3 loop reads CSVVGVSYGYTF. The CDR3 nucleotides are TGCAGCGTTGTAGGGGTCTCCTATGGCTACACCTTC.

CDR3 bases: TGTGCCAGCAGCCCCGGACAGGGTCGGTTTCAGCCCCAGCATTTT. The encoded protein is CASSPGQGRFQPQHF. The chain has TRBV3-1 (or the pseudogene TRBV3-2) and TRBJ1-5; 8 bases are shared with TRBD1. This CDR3 has 15 amino acids. CDR1 is LGHDT, CDR2 YNNKEL, per germline (reference sequence). Trimming cost V 4 bases and J 6 bases; bases outside gene matches: 8.

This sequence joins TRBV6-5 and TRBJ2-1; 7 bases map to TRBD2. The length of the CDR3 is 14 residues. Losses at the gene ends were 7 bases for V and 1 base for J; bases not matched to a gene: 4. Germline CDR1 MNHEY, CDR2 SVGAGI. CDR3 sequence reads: CASTGGRSYNEQFF. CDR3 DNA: TGTGCCAGCACGGGGGGAAGGTCCTACAATGAGCAGTTCTTC.

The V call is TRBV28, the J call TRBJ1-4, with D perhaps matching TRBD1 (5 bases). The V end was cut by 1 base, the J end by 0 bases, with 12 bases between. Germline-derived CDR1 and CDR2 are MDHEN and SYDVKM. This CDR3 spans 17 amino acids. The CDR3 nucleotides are TGTGCCAGCAGTTTATTTGGCAGGGTCGCAACTAATGAAAAACTGTTTTTT. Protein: CASSLFGRVATNEKLFF.

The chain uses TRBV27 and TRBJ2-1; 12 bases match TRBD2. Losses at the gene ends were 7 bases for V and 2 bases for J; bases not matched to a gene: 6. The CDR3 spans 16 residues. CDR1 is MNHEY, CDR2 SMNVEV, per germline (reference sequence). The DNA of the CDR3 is TGTGCCAGCACCCTGACTAGCGGGGGTCCCTACAATGAGCAGTTCTTC. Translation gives CASTLTSGGPYNEQFF.

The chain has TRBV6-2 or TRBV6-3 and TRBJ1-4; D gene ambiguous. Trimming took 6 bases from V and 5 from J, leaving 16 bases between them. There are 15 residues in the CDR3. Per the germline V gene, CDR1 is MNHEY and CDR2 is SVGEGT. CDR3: CASSLDERPNEKLFF. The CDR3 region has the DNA TGTGCCAGCAGCCTAGATGAGCGGCCCAATGAAAAACTGTTTTTT.

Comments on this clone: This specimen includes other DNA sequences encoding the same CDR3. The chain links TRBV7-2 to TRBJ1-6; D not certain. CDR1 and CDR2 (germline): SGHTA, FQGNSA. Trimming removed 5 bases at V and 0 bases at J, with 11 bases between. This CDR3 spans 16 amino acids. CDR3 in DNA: TGTGCCAGCAGCCCTACGGGGAGCTCCTATAATTCACCCCTCCACTTT. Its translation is CASSPTGSSYNSPLHF.

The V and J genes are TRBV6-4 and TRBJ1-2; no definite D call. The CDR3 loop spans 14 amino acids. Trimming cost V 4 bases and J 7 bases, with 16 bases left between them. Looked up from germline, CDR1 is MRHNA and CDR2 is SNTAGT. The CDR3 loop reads CASSANREMGGYTF. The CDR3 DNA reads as TGTGCCAGCAGTGCTAATCGGGAGATGGGTGGCTACACCTTC.

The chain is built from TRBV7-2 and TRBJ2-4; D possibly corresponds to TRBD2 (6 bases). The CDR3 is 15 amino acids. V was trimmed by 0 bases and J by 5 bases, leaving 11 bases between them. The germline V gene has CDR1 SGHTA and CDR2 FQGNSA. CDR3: CASSLALAGENIQYF. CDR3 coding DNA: TGTGCCAGCAGCTTAGCACTAGCAGGAGAAAACATTCAGTACTTC.

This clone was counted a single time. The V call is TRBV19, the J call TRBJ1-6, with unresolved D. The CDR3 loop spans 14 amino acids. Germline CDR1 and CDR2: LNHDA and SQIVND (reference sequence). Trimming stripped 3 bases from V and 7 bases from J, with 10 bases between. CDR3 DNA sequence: TGTGCCAGTAGTATCCAGGTACGGAATTCACCCCTCCACTTT. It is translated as CASSIQVRNSPLHF.

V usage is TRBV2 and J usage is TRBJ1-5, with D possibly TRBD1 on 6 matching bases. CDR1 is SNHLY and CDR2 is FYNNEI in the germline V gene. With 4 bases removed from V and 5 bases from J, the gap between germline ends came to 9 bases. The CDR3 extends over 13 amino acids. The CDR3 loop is CASSGSGDQPQHF. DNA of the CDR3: TGTGCCAGCAGTGGGTCAGGGGATCAGCCCCAGCATTTT.

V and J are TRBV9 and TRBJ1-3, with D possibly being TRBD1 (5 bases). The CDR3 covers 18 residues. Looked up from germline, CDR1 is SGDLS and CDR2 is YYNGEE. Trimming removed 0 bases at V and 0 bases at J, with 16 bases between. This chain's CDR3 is CASSVDHGGTHSGNTIYF. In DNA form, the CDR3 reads TGTGCCAGCAGCGTAGATCATGGAGGGACCCACTCTGGAAACACCATATATTTT.

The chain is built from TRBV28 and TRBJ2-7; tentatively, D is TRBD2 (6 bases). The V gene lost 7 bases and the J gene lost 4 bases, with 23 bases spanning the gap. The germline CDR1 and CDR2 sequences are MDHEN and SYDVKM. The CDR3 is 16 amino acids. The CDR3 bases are TGTGCCAGCATCAAATTGGGCGGGGAAAAGGCTTACGAGCAGTACTTC. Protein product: CASIKLGGEKAYEQYF.

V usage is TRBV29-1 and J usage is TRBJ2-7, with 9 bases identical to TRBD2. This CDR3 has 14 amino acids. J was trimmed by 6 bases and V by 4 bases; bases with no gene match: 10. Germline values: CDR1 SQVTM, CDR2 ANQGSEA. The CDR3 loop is CSVVMAGGPGEQYF. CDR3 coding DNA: TGCAGCGTTGTGATGGCGGGAGGGCCGGGCGAGCAGTACTTC.

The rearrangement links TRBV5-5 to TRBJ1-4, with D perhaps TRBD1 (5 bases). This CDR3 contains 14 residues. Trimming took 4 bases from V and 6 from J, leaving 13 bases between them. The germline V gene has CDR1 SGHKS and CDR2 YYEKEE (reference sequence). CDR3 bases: TGTGCCAGCAGCCTCGGCTGGGGGGATGAAAAACTGTTTTTT. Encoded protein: CASSLGWGDEKLFF. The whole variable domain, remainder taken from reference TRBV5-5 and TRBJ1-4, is DAGVTQSPTHLIKTRGQQVTLRCSPISGHKSVSWYQQVLGQGPQFIFQYYEKEERGRGNFPDRFSARQFPNYSSELNVNALLLGDSALYLCASSLGWGDEKLFFGSGTQLSVL.

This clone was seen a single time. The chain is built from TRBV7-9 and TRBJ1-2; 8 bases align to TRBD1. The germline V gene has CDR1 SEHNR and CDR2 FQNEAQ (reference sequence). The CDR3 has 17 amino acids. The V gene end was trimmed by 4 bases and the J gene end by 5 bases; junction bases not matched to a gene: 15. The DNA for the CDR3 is TGTGCCAGCAGCTCCCTCTCTGGACAGGGTGACGGATATGGCTACACCTTC. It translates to CASSSLSGQGDGYGYTF.

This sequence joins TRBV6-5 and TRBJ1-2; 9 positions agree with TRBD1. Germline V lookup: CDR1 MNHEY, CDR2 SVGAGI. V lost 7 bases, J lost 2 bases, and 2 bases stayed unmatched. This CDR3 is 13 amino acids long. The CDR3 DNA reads TGTGCCAGCAAAGGACAGGGGAACTATGGCTACACCTTC. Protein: CASKGQGNYGYTF.